This T cell receptor (beta chain) was found in a study of shared clonotypes between healthy human individuals. Notes on the study in general: All-four-donor shared clonotypes had higher generation probabilities than non-shared clonotypes did. A limitation of the genetic and exposure-history diversity represented arose from few donors.

The CDR3 consists of 13 residues. The germline CDR1 and CDR2 sequences are SGHRS and YFSETQ. The ends lost 7 bases at V and 0 bases at J; junction bases unmatched: 4. In this sample, this clone turned up a few times. The antigen remains unidentified. Within the sample, other DNA sequences also encode this same CDR3. Assay runs were performed at deep level. Replicate PCRs run on sorted subsets employed 200 ng DNA, around 27,000 T cell genomes. Method: immunoSEQ multiplex PCR; TCRdb's copy keeps in-frame clones and lacks some. This repertoire shows about 360,000 clones, 70% to 75% found once; its top ten account for about 10%.

The chain is built from TRBV5-1 and TRBJ2-7; 7 bases are a match to TRBD1. This TCR came from a young man in good health. Sequenced material: memory CD4+ T cells sorted from blood. Subset noted: CD45RA-negative fraction. This chain's CDR3 is CASRRDSSYEQYF. CDR3 nucleotides: TGCGCCAGCCGAAGGGACAGCTCCTACGAGCAGTACTTC.